These 21 T cell receptor beta chains share one sample of origin, sequenced in a study of HIV-infected patients and healthy controls. Alpha and beta constant-region primers primed reverse transcription of around 540 ng RNA. Using multiplexing indices, alpha and beta chain libraries were generated apart by chain-specific third strand synthesis. From the 5' RACE reads, TCRdb called clonotypes with MiXCR, one entry per CDR3 protein. The table lists 4,000 to 4,500 distinct CDR3 sequences, about an eighth of them singletons. All unsorted peripheral T cells were captured because whole blood was used without fractionation. The sample was blood, taken before antiretroviral therapy. These receptor sequences come from an adult with HIV infection.

This clonotype is judged medium-sized (0.01 to 0.1%). The V and J genes are TRBV6-5 and TRBJ1-3; no clear D. The germline CDR1 and CDR2 sequences are MNHEY and SVGAGI. The CDR3 has 14 residues. V shed 6 bases and J shed 2 bases, with 11 bases lying between them. CDR3 residues: CASRDDLTGNTIYF. The DNA for the CDR3 is TGTGCCAGCAGGGACGACCTCACTGGAAACACCATATATTTT.

The chain employs TRBV20-1 and TRBJ2-1; no clear D gene. The CDR3 is made up of 15 amino acids. Trimming stripped 0 bases from V and 3 bases from J, with 12 bases between. Germline CDR1 reads DFQATT; CDR2 reads SNEGSKA (reference sequence). The CDR3 region is CSARDYGGVYNEQFF. In nucleotides, the CDR3 is TGCAGTGCTAGAGATTACGGCGGAGTCTACAATGAGCAGTTCTTC.

This clonotype ranks as medium-sized. V usage is TRBV20-1 and J usage is TRBJ2-2, with 14 bases fitting TRBD2. The length of the CDR3 is 20 residues. After removal of 0 bases from V and 4 bases from J, the junction contained 13 bases not matched to a gene. Germline CDR1 DFQATT, CDR2 SNEGSKA (reference sequence). For the CDR3, the DNA is TGCAGTGCTAGAGATAGTAGGCGACTAGCGGGAGGGCTAGGCACCGGGGAGCTGTTTTTT. This translates into CSARDSRRLAGGLGTGELFF.

This clonotype is medium-sized within its sample. The chain recombines TRBV12-3 or TRBV12-4 with TRBJ1-1; D remains ambiguous. V dropped 5 bases and J dropped 3 bases, with 4 bases sitting between them. CDR3 length: 11 residues. In DNA form, the CDR3 reads TGTGCCAGCAGTCAATACACTGAAGCTTTCTTT. This sequence encodes CASSQYTEAFF.

This clonotype was observed many times. The chain combines TRBV24-1 with TRBJ2-5; D is unclear. Trimming took off 3 bases at V and 2 bases at J, with 3 bases between the two ends. The CDR3 has 12 amino acids. Germline V gene data show CDR1 as KGHDR and CDR2 as SFDVKD. The CDR3 spells CATSDLQETQYF. The CDR3 bases are TGTGCCACCAGTGATCTGCAAGAGACCCAGTACTTC.

This clonotype is medium-sized (0.01 to 0.1%) by share. V is TRBV9 and J is TRBJ2-1, with D unclear. The CDR3 runs 15 residues. The V end lost 0 bases, the J end lost 7 bases, and 14 bases lay between the germline ends. In germline, CDR1 is SGDLS, CDR2 YYNGEE. Here the CDR3 DNA reads TGTGCCAGCAGCGTAGAGCTTCCCCCAGAGAATGAGCAGTTCTTC. It is translated as CASSVELPPENEQFF.

By frequency in the sample, this clonotype is medium-sized. The chain joins TRBV6-1 to TRBJ1-3; TRBD1 matches 7 bases. This CDR3 is built from 17 residues. Germline CDR1 and CDR2: MNHNS and SASEGT. J gave up 0 bases and V 7 bases, and 12 bases lay outside the gene matches. Written as DNA, the CDR3 is TGTGCCAGCATCCTGGACAGGCCAGATAACTCTGGAAACACCATATATTTT. This translates into CASILDRPDNSGNTIYF.

In its sample, this clonotype is medium-sized. This CDR3 is CSAEPFQSSYNEQFF. The CDR3 DNA sequence: TGCAGCGCAGAGCCTTTCCAGAGCTCCTACAATGAGCAGTTCTTC. J is TRBJ2-1 and V is TRBV29-1; D ambiguous. V was cut by 7 bases and J by 0 bases, with 16 bases left in between. CDR1 is SQVTM and CDR2 is ANQGSEA in the germline V gene. The CDR3 totals 15 residues.

This clonotype rates as medium-sized (0.01 to 0.1%). The chain recombines TRBV15 with TRBJ2-3; 8 nucleotides match TRBD1. V shed 1 base, J shed 5 bases, and the junction held 5 bases outside the gene matches. The CDR3 totals 15 residues. The germline V gene encodes CDR1 LNHNV and CDR2 YYDKDF (reference sequence). CDR3 nucleotide sequence: TGTGCCACCAGCAGAGGAGCAGGGGGCCTAGATACGCAGTATTTT. Translated, it gives CATSRGAGGLDTQYF.

This clonotype is labeled as medium-sized. The gene calls are TRBV19 and TRBJ2-7; a possible D gene is TRBD1 (6 bases). V was clipped by 9 bases and J by 1 base, with 16 bases between them. The germline CDR1 and CDR2 sequences are LNHDA and SQIVND (reference sequence). The CDR3 length is 14 residues. Written as DNA, the CDR3 is TGTGCCAGCAGACAGGCGCGCGGATCCTACGAGCAGTACTTC. It is translated as CASRQARGSYEQYF.

By share of the sample, this clonotype is medium-sized (0.01 to 0.1%). V gene TRBV2 combines with J gene TRBJ1-5; D is uncertain. Germline V lookup: CDR1 SNHLY, CDR2 FYNNEI. V was clipped by 6 bases and J by 0 bases, with 6 bases between them. CDR3 size: 13 residues. The CDR3 bases are TGTGCCAGCAGCAGAAATAGCAATCAGCCCCAGCATTTT. Amino acids: CASSRNSNQPQHF. The complete variable domain, with remaining parts taken from reference TRBV2 and TRBJ1-5, reads EPEVTQTPSHQVTQMGQEVILRCVPISNHLYFYWYRQILGQKVEFLVSFYNNEISEKSEIFDDQFSVERPDGSNFTLKIRSTKLEDSAMYFCASSRNSNQPQHFGDGTRLSIL.

In its sample, this clonotype is medium-sized. The chain joins TRBV7-2 to TRBJ1-5; 9 nucleotides match TRBD1. Germline V gene data show CDR1 as SGHTA and CDR2 as FQGNSA. The CDR3 loop spans 14 amino acids. The trim removed 4 bases at V and 3 bases at J, leaving 1 base unmatched. The CDR3 DNA is TGTGCCAGCAGCTGGACAGGGGTCAATCAGCCCCAGCATTTT. This codes for CASSWTGVNQPQHF.

This clonotype is labeled medium-sized. The chain employs TRBV7-6 and TRBJ2-5; D not certain. The CDR3 runs to 13 residues. In germline, CDR1 is SGHVS, CDR2 FNYEAQ. V lost 1 base and J 4 bases, leaving 7 bases between the germline ends. The CDR3 sequence is CASSLDRVETQYF. CDR3 nucleotide sequence: TGTGCCAGCAGCTTAGATAGGGTAGAGACCCAGTACTTC.

By proportion, this clonotype is medium-sized. V and J are TRBV18 and TRBJ1-1; D call uncertain. V gave up 2 bases and J gave up 3 bases, with 4 bases separating them. There are 12 residues in the CDR3. Looked up from germline, CDR1 is KGHSH and CDR2 is LQKENI. In DNA, the CDR3 is TGTGCCAGCTCACCAATGCACACTGAAGCTTTCTTT. Translation: CASSPMHTEAFF.

The table lists this clonotype with many counts. Here the CDR3 reads CASSASSGTLSGNTIYF. Written as DNA, the CDR3 is TGTGCCAGCAGTGCAAGTTCGGGCACCCTCTCTGGAAACACCATATATTTT. The rearrangement joins TRBV12-3 or TRBV12-4 to TRBJ1-3; D gene ambiguous. V was cut by 5 bases and J by 0 bases, with 17 bases left in between. This CDR3 has 17 amino acids.

For this clonotype: One base away lies a much larger clone, so this may be a sequencing read error. V gene TRBV7-2 combines with J gene TRBJ1-2; 7 nucleotides match TRBD1. The germline V gene encodes CDR1 SGHTA and CDR2 FQGNSA. The CDR3 totals 13 residues. Here the CDR3 reads CDSSLDRSYGYTF. CDR3 DNA: TGTGACAGCAGCTTGGACAGGAGCTATGGCTACACCTTC.

By share, this clonotype ranks as medium-sized (0.01 to 0.1%). The chain is built from TRBV6-1 and TRBJ1-4; D unresolved. The CDR3 has 15 residues. Trimming pared 3 bases from V and 3 bases from J, leaving 11 bases between. Germline V gene lookup returns CDR1 MNHNS and CDR2 SASEGT. The CDR3 bases are TGTGCCAGCAGTGATGGGATAGCGGCTAATGAAAAACTGTTTTTT. It encodes CASSDGIAANEKLFF.

This clonotype has a count of ten or more. The chain has TRBV12-3 or TRBV12-4 and TRBJ2-3, with 9 bases lining up with TRBD1. V shed 5 bases, J shed 3 bases, and the junction held 9 bases outside the gene matches. The CDR3 has 16 residues. The CDR3 DNA follows: TGTGCCAGCAGTCCCTCGGACAGGGGTCGTACAGATACGCAGTATTTT. It specifies CASSPSDRGRTDTQYF.

Relative to its sample, this clonotype is medium-sized (0.01 to 0.1%). The rearrangement joins TRBV4-2 to TRBJ2-1, with TRBD2 matching over 10 bases. Germline V gene data show CDR1 as LGHNA and CDR2 as YNFKEQ. The junction had 9 bases not matched to a gene; V was cut back by 1 base and J by 9 bases. The length of the CDR3 is 16 residues. CDR3 protein: CASSQASASGSSEQFF. Here the CDR3 DNA reads TGTGCCAGCAGCCAAGCATCGGCTAGCGGGAGCAGTGAGCAGTTCTTC.

This clonotype is labeled medium-sized. The genes are TRBV29-1 and TRBJ2-4; no firm D call. The CDR3 sequence is 13 residues long. The germline V gene encodes CDR1 SQVTM and CDR2 ANQGSEA. The V end lost 3 bases, the J end lost 8 bases, and 14 bases lay between the germline ends. The CDR3, as DNA: TGCAGCGTTGAGGGGAACCGAGGTGACATTCAGTACTTC. This encodes CSVEGNRGDIQYF.

By sample share, this clonotype is medium-sized. V usage is TRBV20-1 and J usage is TRBJ2-5; 9 nucleotides line up with TRBD2. The CDR3 is 13 residues long. Germline CDR1 is DFQATT and CDR2 is SNEGSKA (reference sequence). Unmatched junction bases numbered 4, after V lost 1 base and J lost 7 bases. CDR3 region: CSARVELAGTQYF. In DNA, the CDR3 is TGCAGTGCTAGAGTGGAACTAGCGGGGACCCAGTACTTC.